What follows are 15 T cell receptor beta chains derived from one specimen sequenced in a study of cytomegalovirus exposure and HLA in healthy donors. The PCR made use of 60 Vbeta and 13 Jbeta primers. This table comes from immunoSEQ multiplex PCR, and its TCRdb copy is limited to in-frame clones, with some not included. In the table there are 60,000 to 85,000 clones, 78% of which are singletons. The specimen was PBMCs. Every receptor here comes from a man aged 35 to 55 in good health and CMV-seronegative.

Regarding this clone: The same CDR3 also results from other DNA sequences found in this sample. This chain joins TRBV27 and TRBJ1-1; tentatively, D is TRBD1 (5 bases). Germline CDR1 is MNHEY and CDR2 is SMNVEV (reference sequence). This CDR3 is built from 13 residues. V dropped 0 bases and J dropped 4 bases, with 6 bases sitting between them. CDR3 DNA sequence: TGTGCCAGCAGTTTATCGGGGGGCACTGAAGCTTTCTTT. As protein: CASSLSGGTEAFF.

This chain joins TRBV27 and TRBJ1-2, with D hard to call. Trimming left V 3 bases short and J 0 bases short, with 8 bases between. The CDR3 is 14 residues long. The germline CDR1 and CDR2 sequences are MNHEY and SMNVEV (reference sequence). For the CDR3, the DNA is TGTGCCAGCAGTTTCTCTATTTCTAACTATGGCTACACCTTC. Translation gives CASSFSISNYGYTF.

The chain employs TRBV5-1 and TRBJ2-5; D uncertain. TRBJ2-7 explains the end of the DNA better; the J call may be wrong. In germline, CDR1 is SGHRS, CDR2 YFSETQ. This CDR3 region has 11 residues. The DNA for the CDR3 is TGCGCCAGCAGCAGTTCCTACGAGCAGTACTTC. Its translation: CASSSSYEQYF.

With respect to this clone: One end of the junction does not line up with germline, which may come from a read error. The chain combines TRBV7-9 with TRBJ2-7; D perhaps matches TRBD1 (6 bases). Germline CDR1 reads SEHNR; CDR2 reads FQNEAQ (reference sequence). The CDR3 runs to 16 residues. Here the CDR3 reads CSSSFFLSTGGYEQYF. CDR3 sequence (DNA): TGTTCCAGCAGCTTTTTTTTATCGACAGGAGGCTACGAGCAGTACTTC.

The genes are TRBV6-5 and TRBJ1-5, with 10 positions matching TRBD1. The CDR3 length is 15 residues. The ends lost 2 bases at V and 6 bases at J; junction bases unmatched: 4. CDR1 is MNHEY, CDR2 SVGAGI, per germline. The CDR3 loop reads CASSYGTGAGQPQHF. DNA of the CDR3: TGTGCCAGCAGTTACGGGACAGGGGCCGGTCAGCCCCAGCATTTT.

This clone was counted between two and nine times. The chain links TRBV19 to TRBJ1-5; 8 bases fit TRBD1. V lost 5 bases and J lost 1; bases outside the gene matches: 7. The CDR3 runs 16 residues. In germline, CDR1 is LNHDA, CDR2 SQIVND (reference sequence). CDR3 residues: CASSPTGVGSNQPQHF. CDR3 bases: TGTGCCAGTAGTCCGACAGGGGTGGGAAGCAATCAGCCCCAGCATTTT.

The gene calls are TRBV6-1 and TRBJ2-1; 9 nucleotides match TRBD2. With V trimmed by 6 bases and J by 8 bases, 11 bases remained unmatched. CDR1 and CDR2 from the germline V gene are MNHNS and SASEGT. CDR3 length equals 15 residues. CDR3 coding DNA: TGTGCCAGCAGCAGATCTAGCGGGGAGCTAGATGAGCAGTTCTTC. Translation gives CASSRSSGELDEQFF.

This clone came up a few times. The chain carries TRBV6-1 and TRBJ1-5; tentatively, D is TRBD1 (5 bases). Germline lookup yields CDR1 MNHNS and CDR2 SASEGT. V dropped 1 base and J dropped 6 bases, with 10 bases sitting between them. CDR3 length: 14 residues. The CDR3, as DNA: TGTGCCAGCAGTGAAGGGGGGGGTGGTCAGCCCCAGCATTTT. Protein product: CASSEGGGGQPQHF.

CDR3 in amino acids: CASSSGTGFLGSNQPQHF. CDR3 coding DNA: TGTGCCAGCAGCTCCGGGACAGGGTTTTTGGGAAGCAATCAGCCCCAGCATTTT. The chain combines TRBV7-9 with TRBJ1-5, with 9 bases aligning to TRBD1. Germline-derived CDR1 and CDR2 are SEHNR and FQNEAQ (reference sequence). V lost 4 bases to trimming and J lost 1 base; unmatched junction nucleotides: 11. CDR3 length: 18 residues.

V usage is TRBV5-1 and J usage is TRBJ2-3; the D gene is possibly TRBD2 (6 bases). With 0 bases removed from V and 1 base from J, the gap between germline ends came to 9 bases. The CDR3 extends over 15 amino acids. Germline V gives CDR1 SGHRS, CDR2 YFSETQ. For the CDR3, the DNA is TGCGCCAGCAGCTTGGTGGGCGGGGGCACAGATACGCAGTATTTT. It is translated as CASSLVGGGTDTQYF.

The rearrangement joins TRBV27 to TRBJ2-7, with D unresolved. Germline assignment: CDR1 MNHEY and CDR2 SMNVEV (reference sequence). V lost 5 bases and J 4 bases, leaving 6 bases between the germline ends. The CDR3 covers 11 residues. CDR3 DNA sequence: TGTGCCAGCAGTCGAGGATACGAGCAGTACTTC. It codes for CASSRGYEQYF.

The chain recombines TRBV7-9 with TRBJ1-5, with TRBD1 matching over 9 bases. Germline CDR1 is SEHNR and CDR2 is FQNEAQ (reference sequence). The CDR3 totals 14 residues. Trimming removed 5 bases from V and 6 bases from J; junction bases left unmatched: 5. CDR3 region: CASSQGTGFQPQHF. The CDR3, as DNA: TGTGCCAGCAGCCAAGGGACAGGGTTTCAGCCCCAGCATTTT. The variable domain in full, completed from reference TRBV7-9 and TRBJ1-5, reads DTGVSQNPRHKITKRGQNVTFRCDPISEHNRLYWYRQTLGQGPEFLTYFQNEAQLEKSRLLSDRFSAERPKGSFSTLEIQRTEQGDSAMYLCASSQGTGFQPQHFGDGTRLSIL.

The chain is built from TRBV7-6 and TRBJ2-2; no firm D call. Germline V gene data show CDR1 as SGHVS and CDR2 as FNYEAQ. This CDR3 has 14 residues. Trimming left V 1 base short and J 5 bases short, with 8 bases between. In DNA, the CDR3 is TGTGCCAGCAGCTTAGGTCCCATTACCGGGGAGCTGTTTTTT. Protein product: CASSLGPITGELFF.

V gene TRBV4-1 combines with J gene TRBJ2-7, with D possibly being TRBD2 (6 bases). Deletions cut 1 base from V and 0 bases from J, with 10 bases between. CDR1 is MGHRA and CDR2 is YSYEKL in the germline V gene. CDR3 length equals 15 residues. The CDR3 loop is CASSQGAGSSYEQYF. The CDR3 bases are TGCGCCAGCAGCCAAGGGGCCGGGAGCTCCTACGAGCAGTACTTC.

A single count supports this clone. A read error may account for a junction end that differs from germline. The rearrangement joins TRBV7-9 to TRBJ2-7; 9 positions agree with TRBD1. The CDR3 covers 16 residues. CDR1 SEHNR and CDR2 FQNEAQ come from the germline V gene (reference sequence). The CDR3 loop reads CSSSPGTGQLYHEQYF. In nucleotides, the CDR3 is TGTTCCAGCAGCCCGGGGACAGGGCAATTGTATCACGAGCAGTACTTC.